The 5 T cell receptor beta chains in this list originate from one sample, sequenced in a study of cytomegalovirus exposure and HLA in healthy donors. Here immunoSEQ multiplex PCR was the method, and the copy in TCRdb shows in-frame clones only, minus some. The table has tens of thousands of clones, approximately 81% seen once. Sequenced sample: PBMCs. The origin of the receptors is a woman under 30 in good health and CMV-seropositive.

The CDR3 coding sequence is TGTGCCAGCAGCTTGGGAGAGAGGGTGAGAGATACGCAGTATTTT. Encoded protein: CASSLGERVRDTQYF. The chain uses TRBV5-6 and TRBJ2-3, with D perhaps matching TRBD2 (5 bases). Germline V gives CDR1 SGHDT, CDR2 YYEEEE. Trimming pared 0 bases from V and 5 bases from J, leaving 13 bases between. The CDR3 runs 15 residues.

The V call is TRBV4-2, the J call TRBJ2-7; tentatively, D is TRBD1 (6 bases). Germline-derived CDR1 and CDR2 are LGHNA and YNFKEQ. V lost 1 base and J lost 6, with 7 bases in between. The CDR3 covers 12 residues. The CDR3 DNA reads as TGTGCCAGCAGCCAAGGGACAGCCGAGCAGTACTTC. Its protein product is CASSQGTAEQYF.

The rearrangement uses TRBV2 and TRBJ1-2, with D perhaps matching TRBD1 (6 bases). The CDR3 has 14 amino acids. The germline gives CDR1 SNHLY, CDR2 FYNNEI. V dropped 2 bases and J dropped 6 bases, with 13 bases sitting between them. Here the CDR3 DNA reads TGTGCCAGCAGTGAACTACAGGGAGCAAATGGCTACACCTTC. Residues: CASSELQGANGYTF.

This sequence joins TRBV7-4 and TRBJ2-1; TRBD2 is a possible D gene (9 bases). V lost 6 bases, J lost 7 bases, and 22 bases lay in between. Per the germline V gene, CDR1 is SGHVT and CDR2 is SQSDAQ. The CDR3 covers 16 residues. CDR3 amino acids: CASSAGGGGAKNEQFF. The CDR3 DNA follows: TGTGCCAGCAGTGCAGGGGGCGGGGGGGCCAAGAATGAGCAGTTCTTC.

The chain uses TRBV6-5 and TRBJ1-5, with D maybe TRBD1 (5 bases). Trimming pared 2 bases from V and 4 bases from J, leaving 6 bases between. Germline assignment: CDR1 MNHEY and CDR2 SVGAGI. There are 13 residues in the CDR3. The CDR3 nucleotides read TGTGCCAGCAGTTACAACAGGAATCAGCCCCAGCATTTT. Protein product: CASSYNRNQPQHF.